Described below is a single TCR beta chain sequence and its context. The target antigen is unknown. One end of the junction does not line up with germline, which may come from a read error. The data originate from a study of T-cell reconstitution after alpha-beta-depleted transplantation in children. Study-level points and caveats: A year had passed since transplant, and T-cell counts and diversity by then came mostly from newly produced T cells. It was surviving recipient T cells and thymic progenitors that gave some patients high TCRbeta diversity at day 60.

During its preparation, the TCRbeta library received unique molecular identifiers. A single record per CDR3 protein comes from TCRdb applying MiXCR to the PCR reads. The sample holds 440,000 or so distinct CDR3 sequences, 43% seen once. The CDR3 has 13 amino acids. Germline-derived CDR1 and CDR2 are MNHNS and SASEGT. J is TRBJ1-4 and V is TRBV6-1, with D uncertain. This receptor was identified in a girl aged 2 to 9 with aplastic anemia, due to receive a stem cell transplant. This material consisted of PBMCs, taken before TCRalphabeta/CD19-depleted stem cell transplant. The CDR3 here is CASSETPGEKLLF. In DNA form, the CDR3 reads TGTGCCAGCAGTGAGACCCCCGGTGAAAAACTGCTTTTT.